This TCR beta chain appears in the sequencing data of a study of T cells after yellow fever vaccination. This CDR3 has 15 amino acids. In germline, CDR1 is DFQATT, CDR2 SNEGSKA (reference sequence). V lost 3 bases and J 9 bases, leaving 21 bases between the germline ends. TCRdb re-called the 5' RACE reads through MiXCR, storing one row per CDR3 protein. The sample consists of about 30,000 distinct CDR3 sequences, roughly 5.9% of them appearing once. This specimen was PBMCs, either bulk or a sorted T-cell subset (CD4+, CD8+, memory, or dextramer-sorted; not recorded which), taken on the day of the yellow fever booster vaccination. The clonotype was recovered from a man younger than 40 who received the YFV17D yellow fever vaccine. The gene calls are TRBV20-1 and TRBJ1-5; weak D call: TRBD1 (6 bases). The CDR3 bases are TGCAGTGCTAGCACCCAGATGACAGGCCGGGGGCCCCAGCATTTT. Protein: CSASTQMTGRGPQHF.